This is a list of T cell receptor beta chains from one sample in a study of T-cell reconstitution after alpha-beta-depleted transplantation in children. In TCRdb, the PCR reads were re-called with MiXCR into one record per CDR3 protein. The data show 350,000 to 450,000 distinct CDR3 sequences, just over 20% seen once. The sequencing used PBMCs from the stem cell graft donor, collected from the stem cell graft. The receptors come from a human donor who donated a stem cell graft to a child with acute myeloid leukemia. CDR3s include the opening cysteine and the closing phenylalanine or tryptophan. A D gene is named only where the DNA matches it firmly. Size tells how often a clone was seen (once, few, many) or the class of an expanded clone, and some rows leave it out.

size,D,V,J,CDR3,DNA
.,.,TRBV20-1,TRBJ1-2,CSARARRGRGYGYTF,TGCAGTGCTAGAGCTAGGAGGGGCCGAGGCTATGGCTACACCTTC
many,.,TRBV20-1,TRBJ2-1,CSARGVRNEQFF,TGCAGTGCTAGGGGTGTAAGGAATGAGCAGTTCTTC
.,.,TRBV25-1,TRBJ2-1,CASSEGARNEQFF,TGTGCCAGCAGTGAAGGCGCCCGCAATGAGCAGTTCTTC
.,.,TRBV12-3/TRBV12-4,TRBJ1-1,CASSLASENTEAFF,TGTGCCAGCAGTTTAGCCTCAGAGAACACTGAAGCTTTCTTT
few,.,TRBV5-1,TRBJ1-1,CASSLSWAQNTEAFF,TGCGCCAGCAGCTTGAGTTGGGCACAGAACACTGAAGCTTTCTTT
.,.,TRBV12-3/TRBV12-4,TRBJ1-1,CASLTGSGNTEAFF,TGTGCCAGCCTCACCGGGAGCGGAAACACTGAAGCTTTCTTT
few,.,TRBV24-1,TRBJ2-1,CATSDPTASYNEQFF,TGTGCCACCAGTGATCCGACGGCTTCCTACAATGAGCAGTTCTTC
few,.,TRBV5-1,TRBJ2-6,CASSLAMGFSGANVLTF,TGCGCCAGCAGCTTGGCCATGGGGTTCTCTGGGGCCAACGTCCTGACTTTC
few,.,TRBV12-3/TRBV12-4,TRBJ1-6,CASSLQHNSPLHF,TGTGCCAGCAGTTTACAGCATAATTCACCCCTCCACTTT
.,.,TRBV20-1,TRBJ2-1,CSARVDMTSYNEQFF,TGCAGTGCTAGGGTAGACATGACATCCTACAATGAGCAGTTCTTC
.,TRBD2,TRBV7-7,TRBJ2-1,CASSTSGRAAYNEQFF,TGTGCTAGCAGCACAAGCGGGAGGGCCGCCTACAATGAGCAGTTCTTC
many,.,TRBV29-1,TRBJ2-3,CSEKRGADTQYF,TGCAGCGAGAAGAGGGGAGCAGATACGCAGTATTTT
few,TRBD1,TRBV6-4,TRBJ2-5,CASSPSGTGDGETQYF,TGTGCCAGCAGTCCCTCCGGGACAGGGGACGGGGAGACCCAGTACTTC
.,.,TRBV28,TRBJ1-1,CASHQAPTGEAFF,TGTGCCAGCCATCAAGCCCCAACAGGGGAAGCTTTCTTT
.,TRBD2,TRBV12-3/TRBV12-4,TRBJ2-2,CASSFLAGGRDTGELFF,TGTGCCAGCAGTTTCCTAGCGGGAGGTCGGGACACCGGGGAGCTGTTTTTT
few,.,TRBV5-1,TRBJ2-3,CASSLDQATQYF,TGCGCCAGCAGCTTGGATCAGGCTACGCAGTATTTT
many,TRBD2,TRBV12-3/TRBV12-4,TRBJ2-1,CASSRTSGVYNEQFF,TGTGCCAGCAGCCGTACTAGCGGGGTTTACAATGAGCAGTTCTTC
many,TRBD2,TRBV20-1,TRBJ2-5,CSASRLAGEETQYF,TGCAGTGCTAGCAGACTAGCGGGAGAAGAGACCCAGTACTTC
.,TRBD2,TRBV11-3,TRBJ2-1,CASSLDAGTSWEQFF,TGTGCCAGCAGCTTAGACGCCGGGACTAGTTGGGAGCAGTTCTTC
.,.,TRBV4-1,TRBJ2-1,CASSQGGTPNEQFF,TGCGCCAGCAGCCAAGGGGGGACGCCAAATGAGCAGTTCTTC
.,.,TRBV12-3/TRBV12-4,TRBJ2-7,CASSLEGGWYEQYF,TGTGCCAGCAGTTTAGAGGGTGGATGGTACGAGCAGTACTTC
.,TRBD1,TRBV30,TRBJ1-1,CAWSSGTGEAFF,TGTGCCTGGAGTTCCGGGACAGGGGAAGCTTTCTTT
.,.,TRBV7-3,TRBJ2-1,CASSSAQSSYNEQFF,TGTGCCAGCAGCTCCGCCCAAAGCTCCTACAATGAGCAGTTCTTC
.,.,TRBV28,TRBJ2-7,CASTEGHLFREQYF,TGTGCCAGCACTGAAGGACATCTCTTTAGGGAGCAGTACTTC
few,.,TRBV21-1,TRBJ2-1,CASSKGTLPSGHYNEQFF,TGTGCCAGCAGCAAAGGTACCTTGCCTAGCGGGCACTACAATGAGCAGTTCTTC
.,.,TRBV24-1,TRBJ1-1,CATSDPLGTQAFF,TGTGCCACCAGTGACCCCCTTGGGACCCAAGCTTTCTTT
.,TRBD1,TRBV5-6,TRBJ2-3,CASSGTGHTDTQYF,TGTGCCAGCAGCGGGACAGGCCACACAGATACGCAGTATTTT
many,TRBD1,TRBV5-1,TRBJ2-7,CASSTGQGYEQYF,TGCGCCAGCAGCACCGGACAGGGCTACGAGCAGTACTTC
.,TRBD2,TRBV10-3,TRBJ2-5,CAISSGAQETQYF,TGTGCCATCAGTAGCGGGGCACAAGAGACCCAGTACTTC
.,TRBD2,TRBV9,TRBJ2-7,CASSPSLAGAYEQYF,TGTGCCAGCAGCCCCTCACTAGCGGGAGCCTACGAGCAGTACTTC
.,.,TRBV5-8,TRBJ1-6,CASSPRTHLYNSPLHF,TGTGCCAGCAGCCCAAGGACGCATCTATATAATTCACCCCTCCACTTT
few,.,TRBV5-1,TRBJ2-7,CASREGAHEQYF,TGCGCCAGCAGGGAGGGGGCCCACGAGCAGTACTTC
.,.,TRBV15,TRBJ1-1,CATSRGGRNTEAFF,TGTGCCACCAGCAGAGGGGGGAGGAACACTGAAGCTTTCTTT
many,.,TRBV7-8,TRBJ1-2,CASSLVGTGGVLGYTF,TGTGCCAGCAGCTTAGTTGGTACGGGGGGAGTATTGGGATACACCTTC